Listed here is a single T cell receptor beta chain. A much larger clone lies a single base off, so this may be a read error. This CDR3 is built from 15 residues. Germline CDR1 and CDR2: SGHTA and FQGNSA. This sample is part of a study of prognosis after radiotherapy for stage I lung cancer. Study context: SBRT was given in 3 to 5 fractions at a biologically effective dose of at least 100 Gy as radiotherapy.

Two-round multiplex PCR, the amplification method, yielded TCR beta CDR3 from genomic DNA. TRBV and TRBJ genes each had their own specific primers in first-round PCR. One entry per CDR3 protein results from TCRdb running MiXCR on the multiplex PCR reads. This table has around 56,000 distinct CDR3 sequences, roughly 29% appearing once. This specimen consisted of PBMCs, obtained before or after stereotactic body radiation therapy (not recorded which). The chain is built from TRBV7-2 and TRBJ1-3; D gene ambiguous. This receptor was taken from a donor at least 50 years old with non-small cell lung cancer. For the CDR3, the DNA is TGTGCCAGCAGCTTAGGGGCCGCCTCTGTAAACACCATATATTTT. This gives the protein CASSLGAASVNTIYF.